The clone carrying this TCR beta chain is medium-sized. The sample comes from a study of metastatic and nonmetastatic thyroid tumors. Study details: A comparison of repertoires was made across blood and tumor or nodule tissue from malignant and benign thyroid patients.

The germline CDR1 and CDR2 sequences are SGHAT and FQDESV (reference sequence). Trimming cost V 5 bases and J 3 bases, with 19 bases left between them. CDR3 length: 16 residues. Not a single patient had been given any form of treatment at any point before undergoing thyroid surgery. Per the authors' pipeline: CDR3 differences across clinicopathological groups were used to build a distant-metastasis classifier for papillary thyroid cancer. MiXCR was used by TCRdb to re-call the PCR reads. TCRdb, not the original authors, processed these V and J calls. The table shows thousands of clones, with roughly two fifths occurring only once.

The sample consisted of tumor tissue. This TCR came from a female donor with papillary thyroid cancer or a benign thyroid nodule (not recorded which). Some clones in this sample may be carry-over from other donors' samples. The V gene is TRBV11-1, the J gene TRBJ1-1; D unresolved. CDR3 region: CASSPALGRGDTEAFF. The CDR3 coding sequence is TGTGCCAGCAGCCCCGCGCTCGGGCGAGGCGACACTGAAGCTTTCTTT.